The source of this T cell receptor (beta chain) is a study of blood T cell repertoires in COVID-19. About the study: T cells, B-cell-depleted T cells, or PBMCs supplied cDNA or gDNA.

The method was immunoSEQ multiplex PCR; TCRdb's version includes in-frame clones alone and lacks a portion of them. Of about 45,000 clones listed, over 70% are singletons. CDR1 LGHDT and CDR2 YNNKEL come from the germline V gene (reference sequence). Trimming left V 8 bases short and J 8 bases short, with 15 bases between. The CDR3 is made up of 12 amino acids. The TCR originated in a man aged 65 to 79 with acute or convalescent COVID-19. Sequencing input: peripheral blood. J is TRBJ1-1 and V is TRBV3-1 (or the pseudogene TRBV3-2); no definite D call. Written as DNA, the CDR3 is TGTGCCAGCTATACTTTAGGAGGGGAAGCTTTCTTT. Its translation is CASYTLGGEAFF.